Listed below are T cell receptor beta chains from one sample, sequenced in a study of shared clonotypes between healthy human individuals. Using immunoSEQ multiplex PCR, the repertoire was profiled, and TCRdb retains in-frame clones only, with some absent. The data hold roughly 2.4 million clones, with nearly 97% observed a single time. Sample: naive CD4+ T cells sorted from blood. Receptor source: a man between 18 and 35 years old in good health. The CDR3 runs from the conserved cysteine through the conserved F or W. A D gene is named only where the DNA matches it firmly. Size values are once, few and many counts, or a class for expanded clones, and some rows have none.

cdr3_aa cdr3_nt j_call d_call clone_size v_call
CASSIDRVGEKLFF TGCGCCAGCAGCATTGACAGGGTGGGGGAAAAACTGTTTTTT TRBJ1-4 TRBD1 - TRBV5-1
CASSLEGRSSYNEQFF TGCGCCAGCAGCTTGGAGGGCAGAAGCTCCTACAATGAGCAGTTCTTC TRBJ2-1 - - TRBV5-1
CASSNGDSNQPQHF TGTGCCAGTAGTAACGGGGATAGCAATCAGCCCCAGCATTTT TRBJ1-5 - - TRBV19
CASSQVFGGTVGNEQFF TGCGCCAGCAGCCAAGTCTTCGGGGGGACGGTCGGGAATGAGCAGTTCTTC TRBJ2-1 TRBD2 once TRBV4-1
CASSPGIWQPQHF TGTGCCAGCTCACCGGGGATCTGGCAGCCCCAGCATTTT TRBJ1-5 - - TRBV18
CASSYSSSTVPDTQYF TGTGCCAGCAGTTACTCGAGTTCCACGGTTCCAGATACGCAGTATTTT TRBJ2-3 - - TRBV6-5
CASSQVSGLTDTQYF TGCGCCAGCAGCCAGGTTTCGGGCCTCACAGATACGCAGTATTTT TRBJ2-3 - - TRBV4-1
CASSLAARTQYF TGTGCCAGCAGCTTAGCTGCAAGGACGCAGTATTTT TRBJ2-3 - - TRBV7-2
CASSQNDKSNTEAFF TGTGCCAGCTCTCAAAATGACAAAAGCAACACTGAAGCTTTCTTT TRBJ1-1 - once TRBV18
CASRFSGAYEQYF TGCGCCAGCAGATTCAGCGGGGCCTACGAGCAGTACTTC TRBJ2-7 TRBD2 - TRBV5-1
CASSQSGAAGTGELFF TGCGCCAGCAGCCAGAGCGGGGCAGCTGGTACCGGGGAGCTGTTTTTT TRBJ2-2 TRBD2 once TRBV5-1
CASSLTQKGETQYF TGTGCCAGTAGCCTGACCCAGAAGGGAGAGACCCAGTACTTC TRBJ2-5 - - TRBV19
CASRWGGNEKLFF TGTGCCAGTCGATGGGGGGGTAATGAAAAACTGTTTTTT TRBJ1-4 - - TRBV25-1
CASSLVGDPGELFF TGCGCCAGCAGCTTGGTGGGGGACCCCGGGGAGCTGTTTTTT TRBJ2-2 - - TRBV5-1
CASSPSTLGHRVHTDTQYF TGTGCCAGCAGTCCATCGACTCTGGGACACCGTGTACACACAGATACGCAGTATTTT TRBJ2-3 - - TRBV27
CASGISGGAGNEQFF TGTGCTAGTGGTATTAGCGGGGGGGCCGGCAATGAGCAGTTCTTC TRBJ2-1 TRBD2 - TRBV12-5
CASSLFSETDTQYF TGTGCCAGCAGCCTATTTAGCGAGACAGATACGCAGTATTTT TRBJ2-3 - - TRBV7-2
CASSYPGSYEQYF TGTGCCAGCAGTTACCCCGGTTCCTACGAGCAGTACTTC TRBJ2-7 - - TRBV6-6
CASSQAAATHGELFF TGCGCCAGCAGCCAAGCCGCCGCGACGCACGGGGAGCTGTTTTTT TRBJ2-2 - - TRBV4-1
CASSSRAPNGLGEQYF TGTGCCAGCTCGAGCCGAGCCCCTAATGGACTGGGCGAGCAGTACTTC TRBJ2-7 - - TRBV18
CASSHGAASTDTQYF TGTGCCAGCAGCCACGGTGCTGCGAGCACAGATACGCAGTATTTT TRBJ2-3 - - TRBV4-2
CTSSRTGQGAPGPYEQYF TGCACCAGCAGCCGAACGGGACAGGGGGCGCCGGGCCCCTACGAGCAGTACTTC TRBJ2-7 - - TRBV1
CASSGGDSAIYF TGCGCCAGCTCAGGGGGCGATTCGGCCATATATTTT TRBJ1-3 TRBD1 - TRBV4-3
CASRVDTQTKQFF TGCGCCAGCAGAGTGGACACCCAAACGAAGCAGTTCTTC TRBJ2-1 - - TRBV5-1
CASSLKGTGGGTEAFF TGTGCCAGCAGCTTAAAGGGGACAGGGGGAGGTACTGAAGCTTTCTTT TRBJ1-1 TRBD1 - TRBV7-3
CSGRDPGTGELFF TGCAGCGGCCGGGATCCGGGCACCGGGGAGCTGTTTTTT TRBJ2-2 - - TRBV29-1
CAGRDRHNSPLHF TGTGCCGGGCGGGACAGACATAATTCACCCCTCCACTTT TRBJ1-6 TRBD1 few TRBV6-1
CASSYSRYEQYF TGTGCCAGCAGTTACTCAAGATACGAGCAGTACTTC TRBJ2-7 - - TRBV6-6
CASSSRPGTRRELFF TGTGCCAGCAGTTCCCGCCCCGGGACTCGCCGGGAGCTGTTTTTT TRBJ2-2 - - TRBV6-5
CASSTYTGASNEKLFF TGTGCCAGCAGTACGTACACAGGTGCCTCTAATGAAAAACTGTTTTTT TRBJ1-4 - - TRBV11-2
CASSELYRVDEKLFF TGTGCCAGCAGTGAACTTTATAGGGTGGATGAAAAACTGTTTTTT TRBJ1-4 - - TRBV6-1
CASSLAGEGPYEQYF TGTGCCAGCAGCTTAGCAGGGGAGGGTCCCTACGAGCAGTACTTC TRBJ2-7 - - TRBV11-2
CSVSRGAAQETQYF TGCAGCGTTTCTCGGGGAGCGGCCCAAGAGACCCAGTACTTC TRBJ2-5 - - TRBV29-1
CASSARQGMNTEAFF TGTGCCAGCAGCGCACGACAGGGAATGAACACTGAAGCTTTCTTT TRBJ1-1 TRBD1 once TRBV7-9
CASSSDRGNTGELFF TGTGCTAGCAGTTCTGACAGGGGCAACACCGGGGAGCTGTTTTTT TRBJ2-2 TRBD1 - TRBV7-7
CAYRGSGGTQYF TGTGCCTACAGGGGTTCGGGGGGGACCCAGTACTTC TRBJ2-5 - - TRBV30
CASSYREGRELFF TGTGCCAGCAGTTATAGGGAGGGGCGGGAGCTGTTTTTT TRBJ2-2 TRBD2 - TRBV6-5
CASRRGGNQPQHF TGTGCCAGCAGGCGAGGGGGCAATCAGCCCCAGCATTTT TRBJ1-5 - - TRBV6-4
CASAPLLAGGITGELFF TGTGCCAGTGCGCCCCTTCTAGCGGGAGGGATCACCGGGGAGCTGTTTTTT TRBJ2-2 TRBD2 - TRBV19
CASSFGGASQYF TGTGCCAGCAGCTTCGGGGGAGCAAGCCAGTACTTC TRBJ2-5 - - TRBV12-1
CASSLDGTSREKLFF TGCGCCAGCAGCTTGGACGGGACGAGTCGGGAAAAACTGTTTTTT TRBJ1-4 - - TRBV5-1
CASSPGYGYTF TGTGCCAGCAGCCCAGGGTATGGCTACACCTTC TRBJ1-2 - - TRBV28
CAIRDRGQSEQFF TGTGCCATACGGGACAGGGGGCAAAGTGAGCAGTTCTTC TRBJ2-1 TRBD1 - TRBV10-3
CASSTPRQGSTDTQYF TGTGCCAGCAGCACCCCCAGGCAGGGCAGCACAGATACGCAGTATTTT TRBJ2-3 - - TRBV5-6
CASSLIYTLGGTTEAFF TGTGCCAGCAGCTTAATCTACACACTGGGGGGAACGACTGAAGCTTTCTTT TRBJ1-1 - - TRBV7-9
CASSLGLRNTEAFF TGTGCCAGCAGTTTGGGGCTTAGGAACACTGAAGCTTTCTTT TRBJ1-1 - - TRBV28
CASSPRPASYGYTF TGTGCCAGCAGCCCCCGACCCGCTAGCTATGGCTACACCTTC TRBJ1-2 - - TRBV6-5
CASSPGTGKFF TGTGCCAGCAGCCCCGGGACCGGAAAGTTCTTC TRBJ2-1 - - TRBV5-4
CASSSIAGEQYF TGTGCCAGCAGTTCTATAGCGGGGGAGCAGTACTTC TRBJ2-7 TRBD2 few TRBV6-5
CASSGGTFTTGELFF TGCGCCAGCAGCGGCGGGACTTTTACCACCGGGGAGCTGTTTTTT TRBJ2-2 - once TRBV5-1
CSVGQGSGDEKLFF TGCAGCGTCGGACAGGGAAGTGGCGATGAAAAACTGTTTTTT TRBJ1-4 TRBD1 - TRBV29-1
CASSLAGYGYTF TGTGCCAGCAGCTTGGCCGGGTATGGCTACACCTTC TRBJ1-2 - few TRBV5-6
CASGRDRGTGELFF TGTGCCAGCGGGAGGGATCGGGGAACCGGGGAGCTGTTTTTT TRBJ2-2 TRBD2 - TRBV27
CATSQVVMGEQFF TGTGCCACCTCGCAGGTTGTAATGGGTGAGCAGTTCTTC TRBJ2-1 - - TRBV6-6
CASDPIELAGSYNEQFF TGTGCCAGCGATCCAATCGAGCTAGCGGGATCCTACAATGAGCAGTTCTTC TRBJ2-1 TRBD2 - TRBV7-2
CVKRGDGKETQYF TGTGTAAAGAGGGGGGACGGCAAAGAGACCCAGTACTTC TRBJ2-5 - - TRBV11-3
CASSSGQVNTEAFF TGTGCCAGCAGTTCGGGACAAGTGAACACTGAAGCTTTCTTT TRBJ1-1 - - TRBV6-5
CASSPMAPNRGHEITYEQYF TGTGCCAGCAGTCCAATGGCACCAAACAGGGGGCACGAAATAACCTACGAGCAGTACTTC TRBJ2-7 TRBD1 - TRBV28
CASSQGIGSGNTIYF TGCGCCAGCAGCCAAGGAATTGGCTCTGGAAACACCATATATTTT TRBJ1-3 - - TRBV4-1